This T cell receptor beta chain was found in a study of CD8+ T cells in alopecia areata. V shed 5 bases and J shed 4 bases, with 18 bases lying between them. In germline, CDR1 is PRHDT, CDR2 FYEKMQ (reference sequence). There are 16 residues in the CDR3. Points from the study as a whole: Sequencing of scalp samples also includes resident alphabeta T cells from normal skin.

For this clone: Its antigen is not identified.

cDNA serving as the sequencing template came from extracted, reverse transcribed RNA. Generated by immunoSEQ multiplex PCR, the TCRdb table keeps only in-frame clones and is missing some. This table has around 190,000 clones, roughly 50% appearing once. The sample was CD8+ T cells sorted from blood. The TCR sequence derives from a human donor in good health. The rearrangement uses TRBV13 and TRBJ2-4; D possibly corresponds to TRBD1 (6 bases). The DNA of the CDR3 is TGTGCCAGCAGCGAACAGGGACCCCAGGGGAAAAACATTCAGTACTTC. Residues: CASSEQGPQGKNIQYF.